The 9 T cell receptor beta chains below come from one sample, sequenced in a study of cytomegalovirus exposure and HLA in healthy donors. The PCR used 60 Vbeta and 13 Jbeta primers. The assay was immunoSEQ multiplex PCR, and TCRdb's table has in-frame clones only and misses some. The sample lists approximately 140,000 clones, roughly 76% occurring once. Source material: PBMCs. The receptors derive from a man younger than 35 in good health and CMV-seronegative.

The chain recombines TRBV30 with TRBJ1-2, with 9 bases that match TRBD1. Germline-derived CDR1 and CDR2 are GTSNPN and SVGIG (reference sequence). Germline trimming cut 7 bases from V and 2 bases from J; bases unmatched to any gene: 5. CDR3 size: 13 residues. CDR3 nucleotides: TGTGCCTACCCGACAGGGGGAAACTATGGCTACACCTTC. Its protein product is CAYPTGGNYGYTF. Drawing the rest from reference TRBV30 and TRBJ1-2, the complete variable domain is SQTIHQWPATLVQPVGSPLSLECTVEGTSNPNLYWYRQAAGRGLQLLFYSVGIGQISSEVPQNLSASRPQDRQFILSSKKLLLSDSGFYLCAYPTGGNYGYTFGSGTRLTVV.

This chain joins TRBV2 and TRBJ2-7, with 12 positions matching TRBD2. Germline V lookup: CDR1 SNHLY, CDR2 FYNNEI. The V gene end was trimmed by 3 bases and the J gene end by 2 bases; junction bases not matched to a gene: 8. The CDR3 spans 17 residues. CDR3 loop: CASSEASGRAVAYEQYF. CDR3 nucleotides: TGTGCCAGCAGTGAGGCTAGCGGGAGGGCCGTGGCCTACGAGCAGTACTTC.

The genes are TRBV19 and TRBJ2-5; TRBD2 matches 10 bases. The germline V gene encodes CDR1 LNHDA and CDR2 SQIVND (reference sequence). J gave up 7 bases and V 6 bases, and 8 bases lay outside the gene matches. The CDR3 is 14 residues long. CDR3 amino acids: CASSLVAGGGTQYF. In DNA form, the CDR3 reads TGTGCCAGTAGCCTCGTAGCGGGAGGAGGGACCCAGTACTTC.

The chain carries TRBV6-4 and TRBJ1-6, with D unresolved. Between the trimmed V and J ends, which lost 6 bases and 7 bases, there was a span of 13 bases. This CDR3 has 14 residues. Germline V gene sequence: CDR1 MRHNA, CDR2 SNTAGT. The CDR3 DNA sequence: TGTGCCAGCAGACGGACCGGGATCAATTCACCCCTCCACTTT. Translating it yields CASRRTGINSPLHF.

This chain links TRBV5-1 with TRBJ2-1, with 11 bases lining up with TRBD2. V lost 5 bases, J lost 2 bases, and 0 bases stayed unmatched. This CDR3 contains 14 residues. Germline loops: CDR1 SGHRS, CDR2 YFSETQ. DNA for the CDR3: TGCGCCAGCAGACTAGCGGGAGCCTACAATGAGCAGTTCTTC. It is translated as CASRLAGAYNEQFF.

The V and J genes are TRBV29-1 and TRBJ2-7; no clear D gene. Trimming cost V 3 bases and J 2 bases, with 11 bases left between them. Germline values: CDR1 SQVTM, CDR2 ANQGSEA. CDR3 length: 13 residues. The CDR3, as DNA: TGCAGCGTTGAGGGCATCCCAACCTACGAGCAGTACTTC. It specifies CSVEGIPTYEQYF.

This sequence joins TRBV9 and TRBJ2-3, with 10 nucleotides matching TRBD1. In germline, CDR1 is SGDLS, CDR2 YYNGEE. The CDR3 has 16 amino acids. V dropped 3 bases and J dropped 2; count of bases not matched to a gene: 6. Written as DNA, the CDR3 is TGTGCCAGCAGCGAGGAGACAGGGGGCAACACAGATACGCAGTATTTT. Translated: CASSEETGGNTDTQYF.

This CDR3 reads CASSSGTGLSNQPQHF. As DNA, the CDR3 is TGTGCCAGCAGCTCCGGGACAGGGCTAAGCAATCAGCCCCAGCATTTT. This chain joins TRBV7-9 and TRBJ1-5, with TRBD1 matching over 9 bases. Germline loops: CDR1 SEHNR, CDR2 FQNEAQ (reference sequence). V lost 4 bases and J lost 1; bases outside the gene matches: 5. This CDR3 is built from 16 residues.

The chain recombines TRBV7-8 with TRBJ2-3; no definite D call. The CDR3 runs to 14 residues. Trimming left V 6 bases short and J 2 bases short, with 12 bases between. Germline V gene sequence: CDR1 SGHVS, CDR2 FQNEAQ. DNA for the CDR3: TGTGCCAGCAGTTACACGTCCTTCACAGATACGCAGTATTTT. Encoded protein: CASSYTSFTDTQYF. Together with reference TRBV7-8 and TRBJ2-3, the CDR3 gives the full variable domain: GAGVSQSPRYKVAKRGQDVALRCDPISGHVSLFWYQQALGQGPEFLTYFQNEAQLDKSGLPSDRFFAERPEGSVSTLKIQRTQQEDSAVYLCASSYTSFTDTQYFGPGTRLTVL.